These 29 T cell receptor beta chains were all obtained from the same sample, sequenced in a study of blood T cell repertoires in COVID-19. Repertoires were generated with immunoSEQ multiplex PCR, while TCRdb's copy carries only in-frame clones and drops some. The data show about 240,000 clones, with roughly 80% seen just once and about 3.2% held by the top ten. Source material: peripheral blood. These receptors all come from a woman aged 18-29 years with acute or convalescent COVID-19.

The chain recombines TRBV6-1 with TRBJ2-1; TRBD2 aligns across 7 bases. Germline V gene sequence: CDR1 MNHNS, CDR2 SASEGT. The CDR3 length is 15 residues. With 3 bases clipped from V and 8 bases from J, the junction kept 10 bases outside the gene matches. The CDR3 DNA reads as TGTGCCAGCAGTGAGAGCGGGGTCTTTATCGATGAGCAGTTCTTC. Its protein product is CASSESGVFIDEQFF.

The rearrangement joins TRBV4-3 to TRBJ2-5; 7 bases are a match to TRBD1. Germline CDR1 reads LGHNA; CDR2 reads YSLEER. V trimming: 3 bases; J trimming: 5 bases; junction bases outside the gene matches: 6. This CDR3 has 14 amino acids. In nucleotides, the CDR3 is TGCGCCAGCAGCCAGACAGGGTTCGCGGAGACCCAGTACTTC. Amino acid sequence: CASSQTGFAETQYF.

V gene TRBV6-4 combines with J gene TRBJ1-1; D is undetermined. The CDR3 contains 14 residues. The V gene's germline CDR1 is MRHNA and CDR2 SNTAGT. The V and J ends lost 8 bases and 0 bases respectively, with 13 bases between them. The CDR3 nucleotides read TGTGCCAGCCCACGGGAGGCCCTGAACACTGAAGCTTTCTTT. Translation: CASPREALNTEAFF.

V gene TRBV7-2 combines with J gene TRBJ1-1; a possible D gene is TRBD1 (6 bases). In germline, CDR1 is SGHTA, CDR2 FQGNSA. Trimming left V 5 bases short and J 0 bases short, with 13 bases between. This CDR3 spans 15 amino acids. CDR3 amino acids: CASSPQGQMNTEAFF. The CDR3 nucleotides read TGTGCCAGCAGCCCGCAAGGACAGATGAACACTGAAGCTTTCTTT.

The V call is TRBV6-2 or TRBV6-3, the J call TRBJ2-6; D may be TRBD1 (6 bases). The V and J ends lost 2 bases and 4 bases respectively, with 18 bases between them. This CDR3 has 18 amino acids. Germline values: CDR1 MNHEY, CDR2 SVGEGT. The CDR3: CASSYLDSSPSGANVLTF. DNA of the CDR3: TGTGCCAGCAGTTACCTGGACAGCTCTCCTTCAGGGGCCAACGTCCTGACTTTC.

This sequence joins TRBV15 and TRBJ1-3, with 8 bases fitting TRBD1. J was trimmed by 4 bases and V by 2 bases; bases with no gene match: 4. The CDR3 is made up of 15 amino acids. CDR1 and CDR2 from the germline V gene are LNHNV and YYDKDF (reference sequence). Written as DNA, the CDR3 is TGTGCCACCAGCAGAAACCCAGGGGGCGGAAACACCATATATTTT. Its translation: CATSRNPGGGNTIYF.

The chain joins TRBV7-6 to TRBJ2-7; 9 bases map to TRBD2. V gave up 4 bases and J gave up 2 bases; unmatched junction bases: 15. The germline CDR1 and CDR2 sequences are SGHVS and FNYEAQ. This CDR3 region has 18 residues. The CDR3: CASSSGLEGGRVAYEQYF. In DNA form, the CDR3 reads TGTGCCAGCAGCTCCGGCCTGGAAGGCGGGAGGGTGGCCTACGAGCAGTACTTC. Variable domain in full (rest from reference TRBV7-6 and TRBJ2-7): GAGVSQSPRYKVTKRGQDVALRCDPISGHVSLYWYRQALGQGPEFLTYFNYEAQQDKSGLPNDRFSAERPEGSISTLTIQRTEQRDSAMYRCASSSGLEGGRVAYEQYFGPGTRLTVT.

This clone has more than one count but fewer than ten. The chain has TRBV4-3 and TRBJ1-6; D is ambiguous. V gave up 0 bases and J gave up 8 bases, with 11 bases separating them. Germline V lookup: CDR1 LGHNA, CDR2 YSLEER. The CDR3 is 15 amino acids. The CDR3 DNA follows: TGCGCCAGCAGCCAAGATACGGACGGGGATTCACCCCTCCACTTT. Its translation: CASSQDTDGDSPLHF.

This sequence joins TRBV11-3 and TRBJ1-1, with D tentatively TRBD1 (5 bases). The CDR3 consists of 13 residues. Trimming took 1 base from V and 5 from J, leaving 8 bases between them. Per the germline V gene, CDR1 is SGHNT and CDR2 is YENEEA. CDR3 coding DNA: TGTGCCAGCAGCTTAGTCCAGGGTACTGAAGCTTTCTTT. Encoded protein: CASSLVQGTEAFF.

This chain links TRBV30 with TRBJ1-6; maybe TRBD1 (6 bases). V gave up 2 bases and J gave up 7 bases, with 9 bases separating them. CDR3 size: 13 residues. The germline V gene has CDR1 GTSNPN and CDR2 SVGIG (reference sequence). The CDR3 region has the DNA TGTGCCTGGAGTAGGGGGAAAAATTCACCCCTCCACTTT. Amino acids: CAWSRGKNSPLHF.

The chain uses TRBV30 and TRBJ2-7; 10 bases are shared with TRBD2. This CDR3 spans 13 amino acids. The V gene's germline CDR1 is GTSNPN and CDR2 SVGIG (reference sequence). V lost 4 bases and J lost 6; bases outside the gene matches: 6. Here the CDR3 DNA reads TGTGCCTGGATGTCCGGGACTAGCGCCGAGCAGTACTTC. Translating gives CAWMSGTSAEQYF.

The chain carries TRBV10-1 and TRBJ2-5, with D perhaps TRBD1 (6 bases). The germline CDR1 and CDR2 sequences are WNHNN and SYGVQD (reference sequence). This CDR3 is 15 amino acids long. Trimming shortened V by 1 base and J by 3 bases, and 12 bases separated the two germline ends. CDR3 residues: CASSEYHREKETQYF. Here the CDR3 DNA reads TGCGCCAGCAGTGAGTATCACAGGGAAAAAGAGACCCAGTACTTC.

The rearrangement links TRBV5-1 to TRBJ2-2; no clear D gene. Germline V gives CDR1 SGHRS, CDR2 YFSETQ. The ends were cut back, 2 bases at V and 7 bases at J, with 3 bases in the middle. This CDR3 has 11 amino acids. The CDR3 nucleotides read TGCGCCAGCAGCTTCGGCGGGGAGCTGTTTTTT. It encodes CASSFGGELFF. Filled out from reference TRBV5-1 and TRBJ2-2, the complete variable domain reads KAGVTQTPRYLIKTRGQQVTLSCSPISGHRSVSWYQQTPGQGLQFLFEYFSETQRNKGNFPGRFSGRQFSNSRSEMNVSTLELGDSALYLCASSFGGELFFGEGSRLTVL.

In this sample, this clone turned up many times. The same CDR3 also results from other DNA sequences found in this sample. The rearrangement joins TRBV7-3 to TRBJ2-2, with D unresolved. Germline CDR1 reads SGHTA; CDR2 reads FQGTGA. The CDR3 has 13 amino acids. Deletions cut 4 bases from V and 2 bases from J, with 5 bases between. The CDR3 sequence is CASSSPNTGELFF. As DNA, the CDR3 is TGTGCCAGCAGCTCCCCAAACACCGGGGAGCTGTTTTTT.

CDR3 DNA sequence: TGTGCCAGCAGCGTAGGTTATGGACTAGCGGCAGATACGCAGTATTTT. Translation: CASSVGYGLAADTQYF. V usage is TRBV9 and J usage is TRBJ2-3, with 10 bases matching TRBD2. The CDR3 runs 16 residues. With 0 bases clipped from V and 4 bases from J, the junction kept 5 bases outside the gene matches. CDR1 and CDR2 from the germline V gene are SGDLS and YYNGEE.

This clone has just one count. The rearrangement links TRBV5-4 to TRBJ1-1; the match to TRBD1 covers 7 bases. Germline assignment: CDR1 SGHNT and CDR2 YYREEE (reference sequence). CDR3 length: 14 amino acids. V lost 4 bases to trimming and J lost 4 bases; unmatched junction nucleotides: 7. DNA of the CDR3: TGTGCCAGCAGCGTCACACAGGGGAGCACTGAAGCTTTCTTT. As protein: CASSVTQGSTEAFF. Using reference TRBV5-4 and TRBJ1-1 for the parts outside the CDR3, the full variable domain is ETGVTQSPTHLIKTRGQQVTLRCSSQSGHNTVSWYQQALGQGPQFIFQYYREEENGRGNFPPRFSGLQFPNYSSELNVNALELDDSALYLCASSVTQGSTEAFFGQGTRLTVV.

The chain is built from TRBV7-9 and TRBJ1-3; perhaps TRBD1 as D (5 bases). The length of the CDR3 is 15 residues. CDR1 and CDR2 (germline): SEHNR, FQNEAQ (reference sequence). Deletions cut 6 bases from V and 0 bases from J, with 12 bases between. CDR3 in amino acids: CASSSRQLSGNTIYF. In DNA form, the CDR3 reads TGTGCCAGCAGTTCCCGACAGCTCTCTGGAAACACCATATATTTT.

The chain is built from TRBV5-6 and TRBJ2-4; 8 nucleotides align to TRBD2. Trimming removed 0 bases from V and 2 bases from J; junction bases left unmatched: 10. From germline, CDR1 is SGHDT and CDR2 YYEEEE. This CDR3 has 18 amino acids. This chain's CDR3 is CASSLVFSGSGSKNIQYF. Here the CDR3 DNA reads TGTGCCAGCAGCTTGGTGTTCAGCGGGAGTGGGTCCAAAAACATTCAGTACTTC.

J is TRBJ1-5 and V is TRBV10-3, with 9 nucleotides matching TRBD1. CDR3 size: 15 residues. Germline V gives CDR1 ENHRY, CDR2 SYGVKD. J gave up 7 bases and V 3 bases, and 7 bases lay outside the gene matches. DNA for the CDR3: TGTGCCATCAGTGAACTGGGACAGGGCAGACAGCCCCAGCATTTT. It translates to CAISELGQGRQPQHF.

The rearrangement joins TRBV30 to TRBJ1-3, with D perhaps matching TRBD1 (6 bases). From germline, CDR1 is GTSNPN and CDR2 SVGIG (reference sequence). This CDR3 comprises 15 residues. V shed 7 bases and J shed 0 bases, with 16 bases lying between them. CDR3 loop: CASRDTWYSGNTIYF. The CDR3, as DNA: TGTGCCTCCCGGGACACCTGGTACTCTGGAAACACCATATATTTT.

The chain couples TRBV6-5 to TRBJ2-1; 11 bases map to TRBD1. Unmatched junction bases numbered 7, after V lost 6 bases and J lost 6 bases. Germline CDR1 and CDR2: MNHEY and SVGAGI. The CDR3 is 15 amino acids. Here the CDR3 reads CASRPGTGGTNEQFF. The CDR3 region has the DNA TGTGCCAGCAGACCCGGGACAGGGGGGACCAATGAGCAGTTCTTC.

This clone is a singleton in its sample. V is TRBV6-5 and J is TRBJ1-2; TRBD1 matches 9 bases. V was clipped by 6 bases and J by 4 bases; unmatched bases: 6. Germline lookup yields CDR1 MNHEY and CDR2 SVGAGI. The CDR3 is 14 residues long. CDR3 nucleotides: TGTGCCAGCAGCAGAAAGACAGGGGGCTATGGCTACACCTTC. This codes for CASSRKTGGYGYTF.

V is TRBV7-8 and J is TRBJ2-7, with TRBD1 as a possible D gene (5 bases). Germline assignment: CDR1 SGHVS and CDR2 FQNEAQ. The CDR3 totals 13 residues. With 0 bases removed from V and 9 bases from J, the gap between germline ends came to 12 bases. As DNA, the CDR3 is TGTGCCAGCAGCTTAGCGTTAATCCAGGGGCAGTACTTC. Translating gives CASSLALIQGQYF. Full variable domain (remainder filled in from reference TRBV7-8 and TRBJ2-7): GAGVSQSPRYKVAKRGQDVALRCDPISGHVSLFWYQQALGQGPEFLTYFQNEAQLDKSGLPSDRFFAERPEGSVSTLKIQRTQQEDSAVYLCASSLALIQGQYFGPGTRLTVT.

This clone has more than one count but fewer than ten. The CDR3 nucleotides are TGTGCCAGCAGTTTACCCACAGGCAGACATCAGCCCCAGCATTTT. This translates into CASSLPTGRHQPQHF. The chain uses TRBV28 and TRBJ1-5; weak D call: TRBD1 (5 bases). CDR1 is MDHEN and CDR2 is SYDVKM in the germline V gene. The CDR3 consists of 15 residues. The V end was cut by 2 bases, the J end by 5 bases, with 13 bases between.

The chain employs TRBV27 and TRBJ1-4; 8 bases agree with TRBD1. J lost 6 bases, V lost 5 bases, and 11 bases had no gene match. CDR1 and CDR2 from the germline V gene are MNHEY and SMNVEV (reference sequence). The CDR3 is 16 amino acids. CDR3 region: CASSAEATGEDEKLFF. In nucleotides, the CDR3 is TGTGCCAGCAGTGCCGAAGCGACAGGGGAGGATGAAAAACTGTTTTTT.

There are a few counts of this clone. The V call is TRBV29-1, the J call TRBJ1-2; possible D gene TRBD1, 5 bases. V was cut by 3 bases and J by 5 bases, with 19 bases left in between. Germline loops: CDR1 SQVTM, CDR2 ANQGSEA. CDR3 size: 15 residues. The CDR3 region is CSVDKVGGFEYGYTF. The CDR3 nucleotides are TGCAGCGTTGATAAAGTCGGGGGTTTTGAGTATGGCTACACCTTC.

This rearrangement joins TRBV3-1 (or the pseudogene TRBV3-2) to TRBJ2-3, with 14 bases fitting TRBD2. The junction had 7 bases not matched to a gene; V was cut back by 4 bases and J by 4 bases. Germline V gene data show CDR1 as LGHDT and CDR2 as YNNKEL (reference sequence). The length of the CDR3 is 17 residues. CDR3 amino acids: CASSPGTSGRGADTQYF. CDR3 in DNA: TGTGCCAGCAGCCCAGGGACTAGCGGGAGAGGGGCAGATACGCAGTATTTT.

The CDR3 DNA follows: TGCGCCAGCAGCTTCGGGACTAGCGGGAGCACAGATACGCAGTATTTT. Translating it yields CASSFGTSGSTDTQYF. This chain joins TRBV5-1 and TRBJ2-3, with TRBD2 identical over 12 bases. Germline CDR1 SGHRS, CDR2 YFSETQ. Trimming at V came to 2 bases and at J to 0 bases, leaving 1 base not matched to a gene. The CDR3 has 16 amino acids.

The V gene is TRBV7-6, the J gene TRBJ2-7; the D is unclear. The germline CDR1 and CDR2 sequences are SGHVS and FNYEAQ. Trimming left V 2 bases short and J 2 bases short, with 13 bases between. The CDR3 loop spans 15 amino acids. The chain's CDR3 is CASSLSAMTTYEQYF. In DNA form, the CDR3 reads TGTGCCAGCAGCTTATCAGCGATGACCACCTACGAGCAGTACTTC.